The present entry profiles one T cell receptor (beta chain) with its context. Its antigen is not known. The data belong to a study of T cell responses to AZD1222 COVID-19 vaccine. On the study more broadly: Analyses pooled second doses at about 4 or about 12 weeks.

V was shortened by 1 base and J by 10 bases, with 13 bases between the two germline ends. CDR3 size: 13 residues. Germline CDR1 LGHDT, CDR2 YNNKEL (reference sequence). General study results and limits: Clonal diversity was possibly underestimated, and the donors were mostly white British, with more females.

Some clones are missing from TCRdb's copy, which holds only in-frame ones; the method was immunoSEQ multiplex PCR. The sample holds some 110,000 clones, 88% seen once. This TCR was sampled from an adult in good health. The sample here was peripheral blood, taken on day 0 of AZD1222 vaccination. The gene calls are TRBV3-1 (or the pseudogene TRBV3-2) and TRBJ1-1; D unresolved. The CDR3 nucleotides are TGTGCCAGCAGCCAAGGTAGAGGCGCCGGAGCTTTCTTT. Amino acids: CASSQGRGAGAFF.